One sample yielded the 25 T cell receptor beta chains listed below, sequenced in a study of PD-L1 blockade in urothelial cancer. Regarding time point: peripheral blood 6 weeks after treatment start. The data were produced by immunoSEQ multiplex PCR, yet TCRdb's version contains in-frame clones alone and is incomplete. Seen here are about 130,000 clones, roughly 82% observed once, and the top ten hold roughly 2.3%. The sample in question was PBMCs, obtained around atezolizumab (anti-PD-L1) treatment. All receptors come from a man in his fifties or sixties with urothelial cancer.

The chain combines TRBV18 with TRBJ1-1; 7 bases map to TRBD1. Per germline, CDR1 KGHSH and CDR2 LQKENI. This CDR3 has 12 amino acids. Germline trimming cut 6 bases from V and 7 bases from J; bases unmatched to any gene: 5. The CDR3: CASSQQGNEAFF. DNA of the CDR3: TGTGCCAGCTCGCAACAGGGGAATGAAGCTTTCTTT.

This clone was detected once. The chain combines TRBV18 with TRBJ2-3; TRBD2 matches at 9 bases. The CDR3 totals 18 residues. The ends lost 1 base at V and 0 bases at J; junction bases unmatched: 8. Per the germline V gene, CDR1 is KGHSH and CDR2 is LQKENI. CDR3 region: CASSPLRASGASTDTQYF. Written as DNA, the CDR3 is TGTGCCAGCTCACCACTCAGGGCTAGCGGGGCTAGCACAGATACGCAGTATTTT.

The chain carries TRBV19 and TRBJ2-3; 10 bases are shared with TRBD2. The V gene's germline CDR1 is LNHDA and CDR2 SQIVND (reference sequence). CDR3 length equals 18 residues. V gave up 3 bases and J gave up 3 bases; unmatched junction bases: 12. The CDR3, as DNA: TGTGCCAGTAGTATCTCCGCAGCGGGAGGGCTCCCAACAGATACGCAGTATTTT. Encoded protein: CASSISAAGGLPTDTQYF. The variable domain in full, completed from reference TRBV19 and TRBJ2-3, reads DGGITQSPKYLFRKEGQNVTLSCEQNLNHDAMYWYRQDPGQGLRLIYYSQIVNDFQKGDIAEGYSVSREKKESFPLTVTSAQKNPTAFYLCASSISAAGGLPTDTQYFGPGTRLTVL.

The CDR3 here is CASSPRLDTQYF. CDR3 in DNA: TGTGCCAGCAGTCCCCGACTAGATACGCAGTATTTT. The chain is built from TRBV6-6 and TRBJ2-3; D call uncertain. Germline CDR1 reads MNHNY; CDR2 reads SVGAGI (reference sequence). The ends were cut back, 5 bases at V and 5 bases at J, with 8 bases in the middle. The CDR3 loop spans 12 amino acids.

This sequence joins TRBV21-1 and TRBJ2-5; the D segment call TRBD2 is taken from the table without a DNA check. TRBV21-1 represents a pseudogene. This CDR3 has 18 residues. Here the CDR3 DNA reads TGTGCCAGCAGCCCCCATCGGACTAGCGGGAGAAAGCGTGAGACCCAGTACTTC. It specifies CASSPHRTSGRKRETQYF.

The chain couples TRBV28 to TRBJ1-3; tentative D call: TRBD1 (6 bases). V was shortened by 8 bases and J by 0 bases, with 20 bases between the two germline ends. The CDR3 totals 17 residues. Germline V gives CDR1 MDHEN, CDR2 SYDVKM. CDR3 DNA: TGTGCCAGCGGAGCTATCAGGGCAGGGGTCTCTGGAAACACCATATATTTT. Its protein is CASGAIRAGVSGNTIYF.

The gene calls are TRBV27 and TRBJ2-1, with a possible D match to TRBD1 (6 bases). Germline V CDR1 and CDR2: MNHEY, SMNVEV (reference sequence). The CDR3 spans 14 residues. Trimming took off 4 bases at V and 9 bases at J, with 16 bases between the two ends. CDR3 DNA sequence: TGTGCCAGCAGTTCCGGGACAAACATCGCTGAGCAGTTCTTC. Translated: CASSSGTNIAEQFF.

The rearrangement links TRBV18 to TRBJ1-4; D is undetermined. The V end lost 0 bases, the J end lost 14 bases, and 19 bases lay between the germline ends. This CDR3 region has 15 residues. CDR1 is KGHSH, CDR2 LQKENI, per germline. The CDR3 is CASSPPAGNSKDLFF. CDR3 nucleotides: TGTGCCAGCTCACCACCTGCGGGGAACTCGAAGGATCTGTTTTTT.

The CDR3 sequence is CASSQDLQETQYF. DNA for the CDR3: TGTGCCAGCAGCCAAGACCTTCAAGAGACCCAGTACTTC. The J gene is TRBJ2-5, the V gene TRBV14; D unclear. This CDR3 spans 13 amino acids. Per the germline V gene, CDR1 is SGHDN and CDR2 is FVKESK. Trimming left V 0 bases short and J 2 bases short, with 4 bases between.

This sequence joins TRBV4-2 and TRBJ1-2, with a tentative D call TRBD1 (6 bases). This CDR3 has 15 amino acids. The V end was cut by 0 bases, the J end by 8 bases, with 16 bases between. Germline V CDR1 and CDR2: LGHNA, YNFKEQ. CDR3: CASSQDGTLVRGYTF. The CDR3 DNA is TGTGCCAGCAGCCAAGACGGGACACTGGTACGGGGCTACACCTTC.

The gene calls are TRBV28 and TRBJ1-6; TRBD1 agrees at 7 bases. Germline CDR1 and CDR2: MDHEN and SYDVKM. The CDR3 sequence is 15 residues long. The V gene end was trimmed by 5 bases and the J gene end by 7 bases; junction bases not matched to a gene: 8. CDR3 DNA: TGTGCCAGCAGTGGCCTAACAGGGGCAAATTCACCCCTCCACTTT. Its protein is CASSGLTGANSPLHF.

The chain joins TRBV11-2 to TRBJ2-7, with TRBD2 identical over 13 bases. This CDR3 comprises 16 residues. Germline V gene lookup returns CDR1 SGHAT and CDR2 FQNNGV. Unmatched junction bases numbered 11, after V lost 5 bases and J lost 7 bases. The CDR3 is CASSREQPGLAGEQYF. The CDR3 coding sequence is TGTGCCAGCAGCCGCGAACAACCGGGACTAGCGGGGGAGCAGTACTTC.

This chain joins TRBV28 and TRBJ1-2; the D gene is possibly TRBD1 (5 bases). The CDR3 spans 12 residues. In germline, CDR1 is MDHEN, CDR2 SYDVKM. The ends were cut back, 6 bases at V and 7 bases at J, with 12 bases in the middle. In DNA form, the CDR3 reads TGTGCCAGCAGAGGGGATTCTAGTGGCTACACCTTC. Translating gives CASRGDSSGYTF.

V and J are TRBV2 and TRBJ1-4; unclear D gene. This CDR3 is built from 17 residues. Per the germline V gene, CDR1 is SNHLY and CDR2 is FYNNEI. V was trimmed by 5 bases and J by 0 bases, leaving 16 bases between them. CDR3: CASSILTSTSTNEKLFF. The CDR3 DNA is TGTGCCAGCAGTATATTGACATCTACTTCAACTAATGAAAAACTGTTTTTT.

The rearrangement uses TRBV4-1 and TRBJ2-5; no clear D. The CDR3 consists of 15 residues. V was cut by 1 base and J by 9 bases, with 18 bases left in between. Germline CDR1 is MGHRA and CDR2 is YSYEKL. The CDR3 here is CASSQGASFKAAQYF. The CDR3 region has the DNA TGCGCCAGCAGCCAAGGCGCCAGCTTCAAGGCGGCCCAGTACTTC.

The chain links TRBV30 to TRBJ2-3, with 7 bases matching TRBD2. CDR3 length: 15 amino acids. Germline loops: CDR1 GTSNPN, CDR2 SVGIG (reference sequence). V gave up 5 bases and J gave up 4 bases; unmatched junction bases: 12. The CDR3 loop is CAWGQLAPVPDTQYF. As DNA, the CDR3 is TGTGCCTGGGGCCAACTAGCGCCCGTCCCAGATACGCAGTATTTT.

The chain has TRBV21-1 and TRBJ1-4; TRBD1, the table's D call, lacks a check against the DNA. TRBV21-1 is a known pseudogene. CDR3 size: 15 residues. The CDR3 bases are TGTGCCAGCAGGGGTACAGCAGCAACTAATGAAAAACTGTTTTTT. This translates into CASRGTAATNEKLFF.

The rearrangement uses TRBV7-9 and TRBJ2-7; a possible D gene is TRBD1 (6 bases). The V gene's germline CDR1 is SEHNR and CDR2 FQNEAQ (reference sequence). CDR3 size: 14 residues. The V end was cut by 7 bases, the J end by 2 bases, with 15 bases between. CDR3 amino acids: CASNSGTPTYEQYF. The CDR3 DNA reads TGTGCCAGCAACTCAGGGACACCGACCTACGAGCAGTACTTC.

This chain connects TRBV28 to TRBJ2-1, with TRBD2 as a possible D gene (6 bases). Trimming left V 4 bases short and J 3 bases short, with 16 bases between. This CDR3 is built from 16 residues. CDR1 is MDHEN, CDR2 SYDVKM, per germline. The CDR3 reads CASSSASGPFYNEQFF. Written as DNA, the CDR3 is TGTGCCAGCAGTTCCGCCAGCGGGCCATTCTACAATGAGCAGTTCTTC.

The V and J genes are TRBV7-9 and TRBJ2-7; 13 nucleotides align to TRBD2. With 4 bases clipped from V and 3 bases from J, the junction kept 9 bases outside the gene matches. The CDR3 spans 17 residues. Germline loops: CDR1 SEHNR, CDR2 FQNEAQ (reference sequence). CDR3 amino acids: CASSSGTSGIPFYEQYF. For the CDR3, the DNA is TGTGCCAGCAGCTCCGGGACTAGCGGGATCCCTTTCTACGAGCAGTACTTC.

The chain joins TRBV5-1 to TRBJ2-2; 7 bases agree with TRBD1. The V gene's germline CDR1 is SGHRS and CDR2 YFSETQ. The CDR3 sequence is 14 residues long. Trimming at V came to 3 bases and at J to 5 bases, leaving 4 bases not matched to a gene. The CDR3 sequence: CASSSGQNTGELFF. The CDR3, as DNA: TGCGCCAGCAGCTCGGGACAGAATACCGGGGAGCTGTTTTTT.

The table lists this clone with a count of one. The chain employs TRBV18 and TRBJ1-2; possibly TRBD1 for D (5 bases). The CDR3 runs to 13 residues. V lost 4 bases and J lost 2, with 8 bases in between. Germline values: CDR1 KGHSH, CDR2 LQKENI. The CDR3 sequence: CASSQDKNYGYTF. In nucleotides, the CDR3 is TGTGCCAGCTCACAGGACAAGAACTATGGCTACACCTTC.

On this clone itself: The same CDR3 can be traced to other DNA sequences in this sample. CDR3 loop: CASSLVTSGTGELFF. As DNA, the CDR3 is TGCGCCAGCAGCTTGGTGACTAGCGGGACCGGGGAGCTGTTTTTT. This chain uses TRBV5-1 with TRBJ2-2; 10 bases agree with TRBD2. V lost 0 bases, J lost 5 bases, and 1 base stayed unmatched. Per the germline V gene, CDR1 is SGHRS and CDR2 is YFSETQ. CDR3 length: 15 amino acids. Variable domain in full (rest from reference TRBV5-1 and TRBJ2-2): KAGVTQTPRYLIKTRGQQVTLSCSPISGHRSVSWYQQTPGQGLQFLFEYFSETQRNKGNFPGRFSGRQFSNSRSEMNVSTLELGDSALYLCASSLVTSGTGELFFGEGSRLTVL.

The chain joins TRBV6-4 to TRBJ2-3, with 7 positions matching TRBD2. The CDR3 contains 13 residues. Germline V gene data show CDR1 as MRHNA and CDR2 as SNTAGT. The V gene end was trimmed by 4 bases and the J gene end by 7 bases; junction bases not matched to a gene: 5. This CDR3 reads CASSGEGGNTQYF. CDR3 in DNA: TGTGCCAGCAGTGGGGAGGGAGGCAATACGCAGTATTTT.

In this sample, this clone turned up a few times. The CDR3 region is CASSFFGTDDNEQFF. In DNA form, the CDR3 reads TGTGCCAGCAGTTTTTTCGGGACAGATGACAATGAGCAGTTCTTC. J is TRBJ2-1 and V is TRBV6-1, with 7 bases aligning to TRBD1. Germline loops: CDR1 MNHNS, CDR2 SASEGT. After removal of 5 bases from V and 5 bases from J, the junction contained 9 bases not matched to a gene. The CDR3 extends over 15 amino acids.